This passage covers 18 T cell receptor beta chains from one sample sequenced in a study of tumor-infiltrating lymphocytes in primary liver carcinoma. The authors made TCR beta cDNA from 500 ng total RNA with a constant-region primer. Modified slightly, ARM-PCR produced TCR beta libraries over three nested multiplex PCR rounds. TRBV1-TRBV30 forward primers paired with a C-beta reverse primer drove the first two PCR rounds, about 10 cycles each. TCRdb re-analysed the multiplex PCR reads in MiXCR, keeping a single row per CDR3 protein. The table includes fewer than 350,000 distinct CDR3 sequences, about two thirds detected once. Germline DNA was also extracted, with blood RNA taken from unsorted whole blood. The sequenced sample was peripheral blood. Every receptor here comes from a man between 35 and 55 years old with primary liver carcinoma and hepatitis B virus infection.

V gene TRBV10-1 combines with J gene TRBJ2-5, with TRBD2 as a possible D gene (6 bases). The V gene lost 7 bases and the J gene lost 5 bases, with 14 bases spanning the gap. The CDR3 covers 13 residues. The V gene's germline CDR1 is WNHNN and CDR2 SYGVQD (reference sequence). The CDR3 region has the DNA TGCGCCAGCACTGATACGGGAGAGGAGACCCAGTACTTC. Its protein is CASTDTGEETQYF.

Concerning this clonotype: The junction differs from germline at one of its ends, possibly a read error. The chain uses TRBV18 and TRBJ2-5; TRBD2 matches 9 bases. Germline CDR1 is KGHSH and CDR2 is LQKENI. The CDR3 is 15 amino acids. The CDR3 nucleotides are TGTGTCAGCTCACCCCAACTTAGCGGGAGTGAGACCCAGTACTTC. Translated: CVSSPQLSGSETQYF.

This rearrangement joins TRBV30 to TRBJ1-1; D gene uncertain. This CDR3 comprises 12 residues. The V end was cut by 4 bases, the J end by 2 bases, with 8 bases between. CDR1 is GTSNPN and CDR2 is SVGIG in the germline V gene (reference sequence). CDR3 sequence reads: CAWTLLNTEAFF. The CDR3 nucleotides are TGTGCCTGGACCCTCCTAAACACTGAAGCTTTCTTT. Full variable domain (missing parts from reference TRBV30 and TRBJ1-1): SQTIHQWPATLVQPVGSPLSLECTVEGTSNPNLYWYRQAAGRGLQLLFYSVGIGQISSEVPQNLSASRPQDRQFILSSKKLLLSDSGFYLCAWTLLNTEAFFGQGTRLTVV.

About this clonotype: A read error may explain this, as a much larger clone is one base away. The genes are TRBV19 and TRBJ2-1, with D possibly being TRBD1 (6 bases). The V end lost 5 bases, the J end lost 2 bases, and 13 bases lay between the germline ends. Germline V gene sequence: CDR1 LNHDA, CDR2 SQIVND (reference sequence). This CDR3 region has 15 residues. CDR3 DNA sequence: TGTGCCAGTAGTGAGGGGGAAGCGCCCTACAATGAGCAGTTCTTC. It translates to CASSEGEAPYNEQFF.

Of note for this clonotype: The junction and the germline gene differ at one end; a read error may be behind it. The chain couples TRBV28 to TRBJ1-2; D gene uncertain. Per the germline V gene, CDR1 is MDHEN and CDR2 is SYDVKM. This CDR3 has 11 amino acids. CDR3: CVSLENYGYTF. The CDR3, as DNA: TGTGTCAGCCTAGAGAACTATGGCTACACCTTC.

About this clonotype: Being one base from a much bigger clone, this may be a read error. This CDR3 fails to terminate in the conserved phenylalanine or tryptophan, so it likely reflects a read error. The DNA is omitted, as the CDR3 cannot be located on it reliably, and the CDR3 follows TCRdb's listing. V usage is TRBV4-1 and J usage is TRBJ2-1; the listed D gene, TRBD1, was not tested against the DNA. The CDR3 extends over 16 residues, inclusive of both ends. Germline V gene lookup returns CDR1 MGHRA and CDR2 YSYEKL. The CDR3 is CASSLDGATTGDPLFL.

This clonotype was counted at least ten times. V gene TRBV6-6 combines with J gene TRBJ2-2; no reliable D call. This CDR3 comprises 13 residues. V lost 8 bases, J lost 1 base, and 8 bases lay in between. The V gene's germline CDR1 is MNHNY and CDR2 SVGAGI (reference sequence). This chain's CDR3 is CASLRGNTGELFF. In DNA form, the CDR3 reads TGTGCCAGCCTCCGAGGGAACACCGGGGAGCTGTTTTTT.

This clonotype turned up a few times. The rearrangement uses TRBV6-5 and TRBJ2-7; 13 bases fit TRBD2. The V gene's germline CDR1 is MNHEY and CDR2 SVGAGI. J gave up 0 bases and V 0 bases, and 11 bases lay outside the gene matches. The CDR3 contains 20 residues. The CDR3 loop is CASSYSEPGLAGMSSYEQYF. CDR3 DNA sequence: TGTGCCAGCAGTTACTCTGAACCGGGACTAGCGGGGATGAGCTCCTACGAGCAGTACTTC.

This clonotype was counted a few times. The rearrangement joins TRBV6-6 to TRBJ1-3, with 7 bases fitting TRBD1. CDR1 MNHNY and CDR2 SVGAGI come from the germline V gene (reference sequence). The CDR3 consists of 17 residues. Unmatched junction bases numbered 16, after V lost 7 bases and J lost 4 bases. This CDR3 is CASKPMTGTDSGNTIYF. The CDR3 DNA follows: TGTGCCAGCAAACCCATGACCGGGACAGACTCAGGAAACACCATATATTTT.

Concerning this clonotype: One end of the junction fails to match germline, which may point to a read error. This chain links TRBV2 with TRBJ2-3; 10 bases are a match to TRBD2. This CDR3 has 15 amino acids. Germline CDR1 and CDR2: SNHLY and FYNNEI. CDR3 sequence: CTSIAASGSVGTQYF. In DNA form, the CDR3 reads TGTACCAGCATTGCGGCTAGCGGGAGTGTCGGTACGCAGTATTTT.

This clonotype showed up just a few times. The chain joins TRBV5-6 to TRBJ2-5; 8 bases fit TRBD2. V was clipped by 0 bases and J by 11 bases; unmatched bases: 12. The germline V gene encodes CDR1 SGHDT and CDR2 YYEEEE. The CDR3 covers 15 residues. This CDR3 reads CASSLERGTRVRQYF. The DNA of the CDR3 is TGTGCCAGCAGCTTGGAGCGGGGGACCCGAGTGCGTCAGTACTTC.

The rearrangement joins TRBV30 to TRBJ2-7; D not certain. The CDR3 sequence is 13 residues long. The V end was cut by 5 bases, the J end by 6 bases, with 17 bases between. Germline assignment: CDR1 GTSNPN and CDR2 SVGIG (reference sequence). DNA of the CDR3: TGTGCCTGGGGTTCGGGTGCACCAAGCGAGCAGTACTTC. It encodes CAWGSGAPSEQYF. Supplemented by reference TRBV30 and TRBJ2-7, the full variable domain reads SQTIHQWPATLVQPVGSPLSLECTVEGTSNPNLYWYRQAAGRGLQLLFYSVGIGQISSEVPQNLSASRPQDRQFILSSKKLLLSDSGFYLCAWGSGAPSEQYFGPGTRLTVT.

The gene calls are TRBV19 and TRBJ2-1; 10 bases are a match to TRBD1. The CDR3 is 16 residues long. Trimming cost V 5 bases and J 7 bases; bases outside gene matches: 11. The germline V gene has CDR1 LNHDA and CDR2 SQIVND (reference sequence). CDR3 nucleotide sequence: TGTGCCAGTAGTCCCATAGGGGACAGGGGAGAGAATGAGCAGTTCTTC. Its protein is CASSPIGDRGENEQFF.

The V call is TRBV6-6, the J call TRBJ2-3, with 10 bases that match TRBD1. Germline CDR1 MNHNY, CDR2 SVGAGI (reference sequence). V lost 5 bases and J lost 4; bases outside the gene matches: 18. CDR3 length: 19 amino acids. In DNA, the CDR3 is TGTGCCAGCAGTCACCATTCCGGGACAGGGGTTCCGAGCGCAGATACGCAGTATTTT. Translating gives CASSHHSGTGVPSADTQYF.

This clonotype was picked up a small number of times. The chain joins TRBV6-1 to TRBJ1-5; D unresolved. V dropped 1 base and J dropped 11 bases, with 18 bases sitting between them. There are 15 residues in the CDR3. Germline CDR1 and CDR2: MNHNS and SASEGT. CDR3 sequence: CASSEVVEGGLAQHF. CDR3 DNA: TGTGCCAGCAGTGAAGTCGTCGAGGGAGGATTGGCCCAGCATTTT.

Of note for this clonotype: Given a much more abundant clone one base away, this may be a read error. The V call is TRBV6-5, the J call TRBJ2-1; 13 nucleotides line up with TRBD2. CDR1 and CDR2 (germline): MNHEY, SVGAGI. J lost 8 bases, V lost 8 bases, and 6 bases had no gene match. This CDR3 has 14 residues. CDR3 sequence reads: CASAGTSGNHEQFF. In DNA form, the CDR3 reads TGTGCCAGCGCTGGGACTAGCGGGAACCATGAGCAGTTCTTC.

This clonotype appeared a few times. In nucleotides, the CDR3 is TGTGCCAGCAGACCCGGTCTAGCGTCCCAAGAGACCCAGTACTTC. Translating it yields CASRPGLASQETQYF. The chain couples TRBV6-2 or TRBV6-3 to TRBJ2-5, with a weak D call TRBD2 (6 bases). The CDR3 contains 15 residues. V was trimmed by 6 bases and J by 1 base, leaving 15 bases between them. Per the germline V gene, CDR1 is MNHEY and CDR2 is SVGEGT.

This clonotype was picked up a small number of times. This sequence joins TRBV6-2 or TRBV6-3 and TRBJ2-1, with D possibly matching TRBD2 (6 bases). CDR1 and CDR2 (germline): MNHEY, SVGEGT. This CDR3 is 15 amino acids long. Trimming pared 2 bases from V and 0 bases from J, leaving 8 bases between. This CDR3 is CASSYDGSSYNEQFF. CDR3 bases: TGTGCCAGCAGTTACGACGGGAGCTCCTACAATGAGCAGTTCTTC.